The table lists the clone carrying this T cell receptor (beta chain) with a few counts. Its antigen is not known. Assay: immunoSEQ multiplex PCR; the TCRdb copy retains only in-frame clones and omits some. The sample comprises fewer than 100,000 clones, around 86% of which are singletons, and 6.2% rests with the top ten. This entry is derived from a study of OX40 agonist ivuxolimab in advanced cancers. Broader study findings: The CD4+ and CD8+ T cells in the blood had expanded clonally by week 6 at 0.1 to 3.0 mg/kg. Expanded clones belonging to CD8+ T cells outnumbered, on average, those of CD4+. In the expanded peripheral T cells, antigen specificity was never determined.

This CDR3 comprises 14 residues. The germline V gene encodes CDR1 MDHEN and CDR2 SYDVKM. V lost 3 bases, J lost 10 bases, and 13 bases lay in between. The sequence came from an adult with an advanced solid tumor such as melanoma, head and neck, liver or kidney cancer. The chain employs TRBV28 and TRBJ1-6; perhaps TRBD1 as D (5 bases). The material was CD4+ or CD8+ T cells sorted from blood, obtained in a trial of the OX40 agonist ivuxolimab. In nucleotides, the CDR3 is TGTGCCAGCAGTTTTATAGGGGATGGCTCACCCCTCCACTTT. It codes for CASSFIGDGSPLHF. The full variable domain, rest sourced from reference TRBV28 and TRBJ1-6, is DVKVTQSSRYLVKRTGEKVFLECVQDMDHENMFWYRQDPGLGLRLIYFSYDVKMKEKGDIPEGYSVSREKKERFSLILESASTNQTSMYLCASSFIGDGSPLHFGNGTRLTVT.